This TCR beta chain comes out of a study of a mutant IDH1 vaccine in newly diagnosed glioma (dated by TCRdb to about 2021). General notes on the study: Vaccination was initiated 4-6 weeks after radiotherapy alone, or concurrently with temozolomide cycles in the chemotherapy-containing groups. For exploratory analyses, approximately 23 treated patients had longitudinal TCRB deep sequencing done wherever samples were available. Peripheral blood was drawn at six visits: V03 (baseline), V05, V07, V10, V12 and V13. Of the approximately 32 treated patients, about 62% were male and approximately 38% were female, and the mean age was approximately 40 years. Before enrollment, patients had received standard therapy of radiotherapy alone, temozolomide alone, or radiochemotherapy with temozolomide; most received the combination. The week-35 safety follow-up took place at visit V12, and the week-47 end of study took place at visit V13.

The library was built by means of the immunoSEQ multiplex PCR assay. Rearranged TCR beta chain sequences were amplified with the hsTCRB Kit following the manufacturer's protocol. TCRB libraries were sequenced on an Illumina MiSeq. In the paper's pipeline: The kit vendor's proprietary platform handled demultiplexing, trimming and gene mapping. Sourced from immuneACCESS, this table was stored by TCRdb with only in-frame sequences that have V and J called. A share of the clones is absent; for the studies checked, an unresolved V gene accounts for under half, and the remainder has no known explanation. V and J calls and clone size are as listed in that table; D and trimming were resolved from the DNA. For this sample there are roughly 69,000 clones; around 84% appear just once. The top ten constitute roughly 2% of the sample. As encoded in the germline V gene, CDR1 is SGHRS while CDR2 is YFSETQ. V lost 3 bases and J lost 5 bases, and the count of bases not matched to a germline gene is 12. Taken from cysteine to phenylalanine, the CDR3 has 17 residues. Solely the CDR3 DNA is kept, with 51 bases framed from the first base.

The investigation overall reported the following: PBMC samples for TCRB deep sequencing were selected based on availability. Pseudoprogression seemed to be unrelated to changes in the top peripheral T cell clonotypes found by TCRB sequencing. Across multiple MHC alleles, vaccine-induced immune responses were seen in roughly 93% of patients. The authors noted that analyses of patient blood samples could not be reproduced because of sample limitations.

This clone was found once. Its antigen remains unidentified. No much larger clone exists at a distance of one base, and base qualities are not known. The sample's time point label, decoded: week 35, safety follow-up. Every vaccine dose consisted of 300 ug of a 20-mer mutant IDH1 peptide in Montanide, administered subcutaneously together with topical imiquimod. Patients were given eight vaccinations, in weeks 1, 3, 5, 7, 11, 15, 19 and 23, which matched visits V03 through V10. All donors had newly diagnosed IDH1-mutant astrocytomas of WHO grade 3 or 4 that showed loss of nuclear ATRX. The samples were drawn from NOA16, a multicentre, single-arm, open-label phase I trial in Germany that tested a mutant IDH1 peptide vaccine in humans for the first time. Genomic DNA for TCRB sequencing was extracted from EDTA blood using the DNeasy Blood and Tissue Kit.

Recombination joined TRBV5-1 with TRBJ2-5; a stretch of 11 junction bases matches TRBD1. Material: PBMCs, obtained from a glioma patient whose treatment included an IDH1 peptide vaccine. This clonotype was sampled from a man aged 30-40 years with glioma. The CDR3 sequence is CASSSTDRGRSFETQYF. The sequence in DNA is TGCGCCAGCAGCTCAACGGACAGGGGGCGAAGTTTCGAGACCCAGTACTTC. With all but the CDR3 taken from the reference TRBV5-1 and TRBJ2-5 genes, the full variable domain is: KAGVTQTPRYLIKTRGQQVTLSCSPISGHRSVSWYQQTPGQGLQFLFEYFSETQRNKGNFPGRFSGRQFSNSRSEMNVSTLELGDSALYLCASSSTDRGRSFETQYFGPGTRLLVL.